Listed below are T cell receptor beta chains from one sample, sequenced in a study of blood T cell repertoires in COVID-19. Data came from immunoSEQ multiplex PCR; TCRdb stores just in-frame clones and leaves some out. The data contain about 200,000 clones, more than 70% of them singletons. The sample was peripheral blood. Receptor source: a man aged 18-30 years with active or convalescent COVID-19. Each CDR3 is given with its conserved first and last residue. The order of the fields is J gene, clone size, D gene, V gene, CDR3 protein, CDR3 DNA. A D gene is named only where the DNA matches it firmly. Not every row has a clone size; where given, it reads once, few, many or a size class.

>TRBJ2-6|-|TRBD2|TRBV7-8
CASSLGGGAGANVLTF
TGTGCCAGCAGCTTAGGGGGAGGGGCTGGGGCCAACGTCCTGACTTTC
>TRBJ1-1|-|-|TRBV7-8
CASSLTATGAEAFF
TGTGCCAGCAGCTTGACAGCGACGGGGGCTGAAGCTTTCTTT
>TRBJ2-1|-|TRBD1|TRBV25-1
CASSEAGQGFTYNEQFF
TGTGCCAGCAGTGAAGCGGGACAGGGGTTTACCTACAATGAGCAGTTCTTC
>TRBJ1-2|-|-|TRBV4-3
CASSPQRQDGYTF
TGCGCCAGCAGCCCCCAACGGCAGGATGGCTACACCTTC
>TRBJ2-2|-|TRBD2|TRBV27
CASSPLRGGGELFF
TGTGCCAGCAGCCCGTTACGGGGGGGCGGGGAGCTGTTTTTT
>TRBJ1-2|-|TRBD1|TRBV15
CATSSIGTVYGYTF
TGTGCCACCAGCAGCATCGGGACAGTCTATGGCTACACCTTC
>TRBJ2-7|once|TRBD2|TRBV27
CASSGLATVGEQYF
TGTGCCAGCAGTGGACTAGCGACGGTGGGCGAGCAGTACTTC
>TRBJ2-7|-|TRBD2|TRBV5-1
CASSILAGGPYEQYF
TGCGCCAGCAGCATACTAGCGGGAGGGCCCTACGAGCAGTACTTC
>TRBJ2-3|-|-|TRBV10-3
CAIRLDDGAPDTQYF
TGTGCCATCAGGCTGGACGATGGGGCCCCAGATACGCAGTATTTT
>TRBJ1-4|-|TRBD1|TRBV19
CASSKQKGADEKLFF
TGTGCCAGTAGTAAACAGAAGGGGGCCGATGAAAAACTGTTTTTT
>TRBJ1-2|once|-|TRBV6-5
CASSYVGGSGGYTF
TGTGCCAGCAGTTACGTCGGGGGATCGGGCGGCTACACCTTC
>TRBJ2-7|-|TRBD2|TRBV3-1/TRBV3-2
CASSQDSGGQLYEQYF
TGTGCCAGCAGCCAAGATAGCGGGGGTCAACTATACGAGCAGTACTTC
>TRBJ1-5|-|-|TRBV19
CASSSGGTRQPQHF
TGTGCCAGTAGTTCCGGCGGAACAAGGCAGCCCCAGCATTTT
>TRBJ1-5|-|-|TRBV7-2
CASSLAEGSNQPQHF
TGTGCCAGCAGCTTAGCAGAGGGTAGCAATCAGCCCCAGCATTTT
>TRBJ2-1|-|TRBD2|TRBV5-4
CASSSGLADNNEQFF
TGTGCCAGCAGCTCCGGACTAGCGGATAACAATGAGCAGTTCTTC
>TRBJ2-3|-|-|TRBV4-1
CASSQGPRADTQYF
TGCGCCAGCAGCCAAGGCCCGAGGGCGGATACGCAGTATTTT
>TRBJ1-5|-|-|TRBV12-3/TRBV12-4
CASSLSYGQPQHF
TGTGCCAGCAGTTTATCTTACGGTCAGCCCCAGCATTTT
>TRBJ2-5|-|TRBD1|TRBV25-1
CASSEPGQGKETQYF
TGTGCCAGCAGTGAACCGGGACAGGGAAAAGAGACCCAGTACTTC
>TRBJ2-7|-|TRBD2|TRBV6-5
CASRFSGGALYEQYF
TGTGCCAGCAGATTCTCGGGAGGAGCGCTCTACGAGCAGTACTTC
>TRBJ1-1|few|TRBD1|TRBV3-1/TRBV3-2
CASSQQIRTGLLNTEAFF
TGTGCCAGCAGCCAACAAATCAGGACAGGGCTACTGAACACTGAAGCTTTCTTT
>TRBJ1-2|once|TRBD1|TRBV13
CASSLAWDRSGYTF
TGTGCCAGCAGCTTAGCTTGGGACAGATCTGGCTACACCTTC
>TRBJ2-7|-|TRBD2|TRBV2
CASRRLAGPSYEQYF
TGTGCCAGCAGGCGACTAGCGGGGCCCTCCTACGAGCAGTACTTC
>TRBJ1-6|few|TRBD1|TRBV2
CASKNRGYSPLHF
TGTGCCAGCAAGAACAGGGGTTATTCACCCCTCCACTTT
>TRBJ1-1|-|-|TRBV6-5
CASTPLGYTEAFF
TGTGCCAGCACCCCCCTCGGGTACACTGAAGCTTTCTTT
>TRBJ2-7|few|-|TRBV19
CASSIGDNYEQYF
TGTGCCAGTAGTATAGGGGACAACTACGAGCAGTACTTC
>TRBJ2-5|-|TRBD1|TRBV7-8
CASSSTGGMGAETQYF
TGTGCCAGCAGCTCTACAGGGGGCATGGGGGCGGAGACCCAGTACTTC
>TRBJ2-1|-|TRBD1|TRBV19
CASGQGSYSSYNEQFF
TGTGCCAGTGGACAGGGGTCATACAGCTCCTACAATGAGCAGTTCTTC
>TRBJ2-1|-|TRBD2|TRBV9
CASSVGASGSAGDEQFF
TGTGCCAGCAGCGTAGGTGCTAGCGGGAGTGCTGGCGATGAGCAGTTCTTC
>TRBJ1-1|-|TRBD1|TRBV7-2
CASSLVLGGTGGITEAFF
TGTGCCAGCAGCTTAGTATTAGGGGGGACAGGGGGCATCACTGAAGCTTTCTTT
>TRBJ1-2|-|-|TRBV6-5
CASRVMTGDYGYTF
TGTGCCAGCAGAGTAATGACAGGCGACTATGGCTACACCTTC
>TRBJ1-1|-|TRBD1|TRBV29-1
CSVKTGVGPGFF
TGCAGCGTCAAGACAGGGGTGGGGCCGGGTTTCTTT
>TRBJ1-1|-|TRBD1|TRBV6-5
CASRDRDSGKAFF
TGTGCCAGCAGGGACCGGGACAGCGGAAAAGCTTTCTTT
>TRBJ2-2|-|TRBD2|TRBV6-1
CASSELAGGSGELFF
TGTGCCAGCAGTGAACTAGCGGGGGGATCCGGGGAGCTGTTTTTT
>TRBJ1-4|-|TRBD1|TRBV27
CASSLTGVGEKLFF
TGTGCCAGCAGTCTGACAGGGGTAGGGGAAAAACTGTTTTTT
>TRBJ1-3|-|-|TRBV6-5
CATPGVYGNTIYF
TGTGCTACCCCAGGGGTGTATGGAAACACCATATATTTT
>TRBJ1-1|once|-|TRBV19
CASRQSTVGTEAFF
TGTGCCAGTAGACAGTCGACAGTGGGGACTGAAGCTTTCTTT
>TRBJ2-7|-|-|TRBV24-1
CATSDLRLATSYEQYF
TGTGCCACCAGTGATTTGCGGCTAGCTACCTCCTACGAGCAGTACTTC
>TRBJ2-6|-|TRBD1|TRBV5-1
CASSLYGPGGAGANVLTF
TGCGCCAGCAGCTTGTATGGTCCAGGGGGCGCTGGGGCCAACGTCCTGACTTTC
>TRBJ1-6|few|TRBD1|TRBV10-2
CASSDQRQGSGSPLHF
TGCGCCAGCAGTGACCAAAGACAGGGCTCGGGTTCACCCCTCCACTTT
>TRBJ2-5|-|-|TRBV5-5
CASSLVQGQETQYF
TGTGCCAGCAGCTTGGTTCAGGGCCAAGAGACCCAGTACTTC
>TRBJ2-1|-|-|TRBV21-1
CASSKALGQTSYNEQFF
TGTGCCAGCAGCAAAGCACTAGGACAGACAAGTTACAATGAGCAGTTCTTC
>TRBJ1-1|-|-|TRBV27
CASRTTNDGEAFF
TGTGCCAGCAGAACAACGAACGATGGTGAAGCTTTCTTT
>TRBJ2-2|-|-|TRBV3-1/TRBV3-2
CASSQDRGAAGELFF
TGTGCCAGCAGCCAAGACAGGGGGGCCGCCGGGGAGCTGTTTTTT
>TRBJ1-2|-|-|TRBV4-1
CASSQDPSNYGYTF
TGCGCCAGCAGCCAAGATCCGAGCAACTATGGCTACACCTTC
>TRBJ2-1|-|-|TRBV5-4
CASSSPGRANNEQFF
TGTGCCAGCAGCTCCCCCGGCAGGGCTAACAATGAGCAGTTCTTC
>TRBJ1-5|-|-|TRBV6-2/TRBV6-3
CASSYVGGGNQPQHF
TGTGCCAGCAGTTATGTCGGGGGTGGCAATCAGCCCCAGCATTTT
>TRBJ2-7|-|TRBD2|TRBV5-1
CASSLAGIAGGEQYF
TGCGCCAGCAGCTTGGCCGGAATAGCGGGAGGCGAGCAGTACTTC
>TRBJ1-2|-|TRBD1|TRBV12-3/TRBV12-4
CASSRTGNYGYTF
TGTGCCAGCAGTCGGACAGGCAACTATGGCTACACCTTC